A single sample gave rise to the 9 T cell receptor beta chains below, sequenced in a study of CD8 T cells in ankylosing spondylitis. TCRdb called the 5' RACE reads again in MiXCR, with one record for every CDR3 protein. The table has some 120,000 distinct CDR3 sequences, around 15% seen once. Sequencing used blood, either unsorted or a sorted T cell fraction (not recorded which). The receptor set was obtained from a female donor with ankylosing spondylitis or in good health (not recorded which).

This clonotype appeared many times. The chain combines TRBV7-3 with TRBJ1-2, with D uncertain. The CDR3 runs to 13 residues. V lost 1 base and J lost 2, with 5 bases in between. CDR1 SGHTA and CDR2 FQGTGA come from the germline V gene. The CDR3 DNA is TGTGCCAGCAGCTTAAACGGAAACTATGGCTACACCTTC. Translating gives CASSLNGNYGYTF.

In this sample, this clonotype turned up many times. The genes are TRBV12-3 or TRBV12-4 and TRBJ1-5; a weak D match, TRBD1 (5 bases). With 5 bases removed from V and 7 bases from J, the gap between germline ends came to 12 bases. CDR3 length: 13 residues. CDR3 nucleotide sequence: TGTGCCAGCAGTACCACAGGTTTACAGCCCCAGCATTTT. Its translation is CASSTTGLQPQHF.

This clonotype occurred many times. The chain carries TRBV5-1 and TRBJ2-4, with TRBD2 matching over 10 bases. This CDR3 comprises 14 residues. Unmatched junction bases numbered 6, after V lost 4 bases and J lost 8 bases. Per the germline V gene, CDR1 is SGHRS and CDR2 is YFSETQ. CDR3 sequence (DNA): TGCGCCAGCAGCGATACTAGCGGGGAGGACATTCAGTACTTC. It encodes CASSDTSGEDIQYF.

This clonotype was seen at least ten times. This rearrangement joins TRBV25-1 to TRBJ2-3; 7 nucleotides match TRBD1. Germline CDR1 reads MGHDK; CDR2 reads SYGVNS. V dropped 4 bases and J dropped 4; count of bases not matched to a gene: 11. The CDR3 runs 16 residues. The CDR3 nucleotides read TGTGCCAGCAGTGTACGTAGGGGGCAGGCCGCAGATACGCAGTATTTT. Its protein is CASSVRRGQAADTQYF.

This clonotype was picked up many times. The rearrangement uses TRBV5-1 and TRBJ2-1; possible D gene TRBD1, 5 bases. V lost 3 bases to trimming and J lost 2 bases, with 9 bases between them. The CDR3 sequence is 14 residues long. Germline lookup yields CDR1 SGHRS and CDR2 YFSETQ. CDR3 loop: CASSWGGTYNEQFF. CDR3 nucleotide sequence: TGCGCCAGCAGCTGGGGCGGAACCTACAATGAGCAGTTCTTC.

This clonotype came up a few times. The chain recombines TRBV3-1 with TRBJ1-1; no reliable D call. The CDR3 runs 14 residues. Between the trimmed V and J ends, which lost 4 bases and 7 bases, there was a span of 16 bases. Germline loops: CDR1 LGHDT, CDR2 YNNKEL (reference sequence). CDR3 protein: CASSPGSGYNEAFF. The DNA for the CDR3 is TGTGCCAGCAGCCCTGGGTCGGGGTATAATGAAGCTTTCTTT.

This clonotype was recorded at least ten times. This chain links TRBV20-1 with TRBJ1-1; no definite D call. Trimming took off 0 bases at V and 4 bases at J, with 15 bases between the two ends. The CDR3 covers 15 residues. The germline gives CDR1 DFQATT, CDR2 SNEGSKA (reference sequence). The CDR3 bases are TGCAGTGCTAGAGACCAACGGAACTCACCCACTGAAGCTTTCTTT. Protein sequence: CSARDQRNSPTEAFF.

This clonotype was observed a handful of times. The chain couples TRBV20-1 to TRBJ2-1; the D is unclear. The CDR3 contains 10 residues. V dropped 5 bases and J dropped 7 bases, with 6 bases sitting between them. The germline V gene has CDR1 DFQATT and CDR2 SNEGSKA (reference sequence). The CDR3 reads CSAAQNEQFF. Written as DNA, the CDR3 is TGCAGTGCTGCACAGAATGAGCAGTTCTTC.

This clonotype has at least ten counts. The chain recombines TRBV29-1 with TRBJ1-5; TRBD1 agrees at 10 bases. The trim removed 4 bases at V and 3 bases at J, leaving 3 bases unmatched. The CDR3 sequence is 14 residues long. CDR1 and CDR2 (germline): SQVTM, ANQGSEA. The CDR3 loop is CSVGTGGVNQPQHF. CDR3 sequence (DNA): TGCAGCGTTGGGACAGGGGGTGTCAATCAGCCCCAGCATTTT. The complete variable domain, with remaining parts taken from reference TRBV29-1 and TRBJ1-5, reads SAVISQKPSRDICQRGTSLTIQCQVDSQVTMMFWYRQQPGQSLTLIATANQGSEATYESGFVIDKFPISRPNLTFSTLTVSNMSPEDSSIYLCSVGTGGVNQPQHFGDGTRLSIL.